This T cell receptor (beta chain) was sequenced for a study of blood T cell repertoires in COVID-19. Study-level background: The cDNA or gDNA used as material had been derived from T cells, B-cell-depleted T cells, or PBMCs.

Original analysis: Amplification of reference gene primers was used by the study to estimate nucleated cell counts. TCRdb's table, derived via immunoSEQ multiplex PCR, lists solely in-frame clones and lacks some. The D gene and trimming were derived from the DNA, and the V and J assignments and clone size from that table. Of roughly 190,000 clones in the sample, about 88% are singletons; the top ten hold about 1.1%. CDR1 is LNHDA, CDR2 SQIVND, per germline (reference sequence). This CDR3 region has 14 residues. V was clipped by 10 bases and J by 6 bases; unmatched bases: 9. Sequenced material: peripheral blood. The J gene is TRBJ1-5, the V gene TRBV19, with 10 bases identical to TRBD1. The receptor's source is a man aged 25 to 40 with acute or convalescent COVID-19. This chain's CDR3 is CAISDRGLRQPQHF. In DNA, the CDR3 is TGTGCCATCTCGGACAGGGGGTTGCGTCAGCCCCAGCATTTT.